This TCR beta chain was observed in a study of T cell repertoires in cytomegalovirus infection (dated by TCRdb to about 2019). Regarding the complete study: Recently identified HLA-C-restricted CMV epitopes, whose presentation resists viral immunomodulation, were targeted by peptide stimulations together with well-studied HLA-B-restricted epitopes. Donor HLA type was relevant to the analysis, because carriage of CMV infection together with the matching HLA type was indicated by public TCR beta signatures.

Instrument used: Illumina HiSeq 1500. In-frame beta chains were kept once TCRdb had trimmed the public reads at Q25 with fastp and called clones with MiXCR. Here each entry gathers all rows of one CDR3 protein and keeps the most common genes and DNA. The sample contains about 480,000 distinct CDR3 sequences, 30% to 40% of them found a single time. 15% to 20% of the sample comes from the top ten. What the work shows at the level of the full study, not this receptor alone: The ex vivo response was dominated by HLA-C-restricted CMV-specific TCR beta clonotypes, and the single most frequent clonotype in two of eight donors was supplied by these HLA-C-restricted clonotypes. In both this cohort and an independent cohort of 300 to 450 donors, the cumulative frequency of public TCR beta family members distinguished carriers of CMV infection plus the relevant HLA type.

The junction shows trimming of 5 bases on V and 6 bases on J, plus 8 bases between the germline ends. The germline V gene encodes CDR1 SGHTA and CDR2 FQGNSA. The CDR3 holds 11 amino acids from the cysteine to the phenylalanine. Only CDR3 DNA is held: 33 bases, read in frame from base 1. A note on this clonotype: Its antigen specificity is not known. Within one base of it there is no much larger clone, and no base qualities were kept.

In the paper's terms, the treatment or condition label means: in vitro stimulation with specific CMV peptide epitopes to enrich CMV-specific T cells. The material sequenced was cultured PBMCs, taken from culture after CMV antigen stimulation. The clonotype was recovered from a human donor in good health (CMV status not recorded). Some clones in this sample may be carry-over from other donors' samples. Here the chain combines TRBV7-2 and TRBJ2-7; a tentative D call is TRBD2 (5 bases match). The CDR3 here reads CASSPAVEQYF. The nucleotides read TGTGCCAGCAGCCCAGCGGTCGAGCAGTACTTC.